This T cell receptor (beta chain) was captured in a study of T-cell memory formation after mild COVID-19. For the study at large: TCR clusters mostly belonged to single donors.

TCRdb redid the calling of the 5' RACE reads with MiXCR, one entry per CDR3 protein. Of under 35,000 distinct CDR3 sequences in the sample, approximately 21% were seen once. Per germline, CDR1 SGHRS and CDR2 YFSETQ. The CDR3 totals 18 residues. V shed 5 bases and J shed 0 bases, with 18 bases lying between them. Study-wide points: Some clones that responded turned up in pre-infection memory, which suggests that cross-reactive memory joined in. Largely, contracting CD4+ clones fell within CM and EM, and contracting CD8+ clones within EMRA.

This clonotype was observed at least ten times. Its target is unknown. The clonotype was recovered from an adult who had mild COVID-19 (a few samples of this study predate the infection). Cell type and time point are not known. Sequencing used PBMCs or a T cell subset sorted from them (not recorded which). The rearrangement uses TRBV5-1 and TRBJ2-6; D possibly corresponds to TRBD2 (6 bases). The CDR3 is CASRVGHGGNSGANVLTF. CDR3 nucleotides: TGCGCCAGCAGGGTAGGCCACGGGGGAAACTCTGGGGCCAACGTCCTGACTTTC.